The 30 T cell receptor beta chains below come from one sample, sequenced in a study of blood T cell repertoires in COVID-19. Data came from immunoSEQ multiplex PCR; TCRdb stores just in-frame clones and leaves some out. Of about 190,000 clones listed, under 90% were seen once; the top ten hold approximately 7%. Sequenced input: peripheral blood. Source of these receptors: a middle-aged man with acute or convalescent COVID-19.

The chain couples TRBV6-6 to TRBJ2-7; 10 bases align to TRBD1. J lost 4 bases, V lost 6 bases, and 9 bases had no gene match. CDR1 MNHNY and CDR2 SVGAGI come from the germline V gene (reference sequence). The CDR3 has 15 residues. The CDR3: CASREAGTGAYEQYF. CDR3 in DNA: TGTGCCAGCAGGGAGGCGGGGACAGGGGCGTACGAGCAGTACTTC.

The J gene is TRBJ1-3, the V gene TRBV7-6; D possibly corresponds to TRBD1 (5 bases). The V gene lost 0 bases and the J gene lost 3 bases, with 9 bases spanning the gap. The CDR3 is 15 residues long. CDR1 is SGHVS and CDR2 is FNYEAQ in the germline V gene. DNA for the CDR3: TGTGCCAGCAGCTTAGCGTGGGGGGATGGAAACACCATATATTTT. This translates into CASSLAWGDGNTIYF.

V and J are TRBV10-3 and TRBJ2-7; TRBD1 agrees at 11 bases. Per germline, CDR1 ENHRY and CDR2 SYGVKD. This CDR3 is 13 amino acids long. J lost 4 bases, V lost 6 bases, and 2 bases had no gene match. CDR3 in amino acids: CAIRWDRGYEQYF. CDR3 DNA: TGTGCCATCAGATGGGACAGGGGGTACGAGCAGTACTTC.

The chain carries TRBV2 and TRBJ2-1; 12 positions match TRBD2. Germline-derived CDR1 and CDR2 are SNHLY and FYNNEI. The CDR3 loop spans 15 amino acids. V shed 7 bases, J shed 3 bases, and the junction held 4 bases outside the gene matches. This chain's CDR3 is CASMRLAGVYNEQFF. The CDR3 bases are TGTGCCAGCATGAGACTAGCGGGGGTCTACAATGAGCAGTTCTTC.

This rearrangement joins TRBV7-2 to TRBJ2-7, with D possibly being TRBD2 (6 bases). Germline V CDR1 and CDR2: SGHTA, FQGNSA. There are 16 residues in the CDR3. Deletions cut 1 base from V and 2 bases from J, with 15 bases between. In DNA form, the CDR3 reads TGTGCCAGCAGCTTAGGTCGGGGCGGGGCTGCCTACGAGCAGTACTTC. Its protein is CASSLGRGGAAYEQYF.

The CDR3 sequence: CASSYRPTPGELFF. The CDR3 DNA sequence: TGTGCCAGCAGTTACCGCCCGACTCCCGGGGAGCTGTTTTTT. The chain carries TRBV6-2 or TRBV6-3 and TRBJ2-2; D gene unclear. This CDR3 has 14 residues. CDR1 and CDR2 from the germline V gene are MNHEY and SVGEGT. Deletions cut 2 bases from V and 6 bases from J, with 10 bases between.

The chain carries TRBV18 and TRBJ2-1; TRBD1 matches at 7 bases. CDR1 is KGHSH and CDR2 is LQKENI in the germline V gene. Unmatched junction bases numbered 5, after V lost 6 bases and J lost 6 bases. CDR3 length: 13 residues. The CDR3 DNA reads TGTGCCAGCTCGTTAGACAGGGTCAATGAGCAGTTCTTC. Protein product: CASSLDRVNEQFF.

Of note for this clone: One junction end does not reproduce the germline sequence, and a read error may be involved. Other DNA sequences from this sample encode an identical CDR3 as well. This rearrangement joins TRBV12-3 or TRBV12-4 to TRBJ1-1; D unclear. There are 13 residues in the CDR3. CDR3: CASSLAQNTEAFF. The CDR3 DNA reads TGTGCCAGCAGTCTAGCACAGAACACTGAAGCTTTCTTT.

The chain is built from TRBV6-5 and TRBJ1-2, with 7 nucleotides matching TRBD1. The CDR3 covers 15 residues. Germline CDR1 MNHEY, CDR2 SVGAGI. V shed 5 bases and J 6 bases; nucleotides not matched to a gene: 12. CDR3 residues: CASSPRYRGGDGYTF. For the CDR3, the DNA is TGTGCCAGCAGTCCCCGATACAGGGGAGGTGATGGCTACACCTTC.

This rearrangement joins TRBV5-1 to TRBJ1-1, with a possible D match to TRBD1 (6 bases). Germline CDR1 is SGHRS and CDR2 is YFSETQ. Trimming left V 1 base short and J 3 bases short, with 7 bases between. The CDR3 contains 13 residues. CDR3 in amino acids: CASSLSGDTEAFF. Here the CDR3 DNA reads TGCGCCAGCAGCTTGTCAGGGGACACTGAAGCTTTCTTT. The full variable domain, in which reference TRBV5-1 and TRBJ1-1 provide the parts outside the CDR3, is KAGVTQTPRYLIKTRGQQVTLSCSPISGHRSVSWYQQTPGQGLQFLFEYFSETQRNKGNFPGRFSGRQFSNSRSEMNVSTLELGDSALYLCASSLSGDTEAFFGQGTRLTVV.

The chain links TRBV7-8 to TRBJ2-7; D is uncertain. This CDR3 is 14 amino acids long. Trimming removed 0 bases at V and 2 bases at J, with 8 bases between. Germline V lookup: CDR1 SGHVS, CDR2 FQNEAQ. For the CDR3, the DNA is TGTGCCAGCAGCTTAGCGGTAGCCCCCTACGAGCAGTACTTC. Its translation: CASSLAVAPYEQYF.

The chain employs TRBV2 and TRBJ2-5; tentatively, D is TRBD1 (5 bases). V was trimmed by 3 bases and J by 5 bases, leaving 19 bases between them. From germline, CDR1 is SNHLY and CDR2 FYNNEI. The length of the CDR3 is 16 residues. The CDR3: CASSDRARGWGETQYF. The CDR3 DNA reads TGTGCCAGCAGTGATAGGGCTAGGGGTTGGGGTGAGACCCAGTACTTC.

The V and J genes are TRBV9 and TRBJ1-5, with 8 bases identical to TRBD1. J lost 7 bases, V lost 0 bases, and 6 bases had no gene match. This CDR3 is 15 amino acids long. In germline, CDR1 is SGDLS, CDR2 YYNGEE. CDR3 in amino acids: CASSVAGGAGQPQHF. In DNA form, the CDR3 reads TGTGCCAGCAGCGTAGCAGGGGGCGCAGGGCAGCCCCAGCATTTT.

The chain employs TRBV11-2 and TRBJ2-2, with 8 bases aligning to TRBD2. Trimming cost V 4 bases and J 4 bases; bases outside gene matches: 5. The length of the CDR3 is 15 residues. Germline V gene data show CDR1 as SGHAT and CDR2 as FQNNGV. CDR3 protein: CASSSRTSSTGELFF. CDR3 coding DNA: TGTGCCAGCAGCTCCCGGACTAGCAGCACCGGGGAGCTGTTTTTT.

The chain couples TRBV7-2 to TRBJ2-1, with D perhaps TRBD1 (5 bases). Germline V lookup: CDR1 SGHTA, CDR2 FQGNSA. V was shortened by 4 bases and J by 9 bases, with 13 bases between the two germline ends. The length of the CDR3 is 13 residues. The CDR3 sequence: CASSSQGGAEQFF. The DNA for the CDR3 is TGTGCCAGCAGCTCGCAGGGTGGAGCTGAGCAGTTCTTC.

The gene calls are TRBV2 and TRBJ1-2; TRBD1 might be the D (6 bases). This CDR3 contains 13 residues. The ends were cut back, 6 bases at V and 4 bases at J, with 12 bases in the middle. Germline V gene lookup returns CDR1 SNHLY and CDR2 FYNNEI. CDR3 residues: CASRGGGGYGYTF. DNA of the CDR3: TGTGCCAGCAGAGGGGGAGGGGGCTATGGCTACACCTTC.

This chain uses TRBV3-1 (or the pseudogene TRBV3-2) with TRBJ1-1; 10 bases match TRBD1. Germline CDR1 and CDR2: LGHDT and YNNKEL (reference sequence). J gave up 2 bases and V 4 bases, and 10 bases lay outside the gene matches. The CDR3 contains 17 residues. This CDR3 is CASSPPGQGISNTEAFF. Here the CDR3 DNA reads TGTGCCAGCAGCCCTCCGGGACAGGGGATATCTAACACTGAAGCTTTCTTT.

The rearrangement links TRBV9 to TRBJ2-1, with TRBD1 identical over 8 bases. CDR1 is SGDLS and CDR2 is YYNGEE in the germline V gene. V dropped 4 bases and J dropped 9; count of bases not matched to a gene: 9. This CDR3 spans 14 amino acids. The CDR3 is CASSSRTGFGEQFF. The CDR3 DNA is TGTGCCAGCAGCTCACGGACAGGGTTCGGTGAGCAGTTCTTC.

The chain has TRBV5-6 and TRBJ2-1; 7 bases are a match to TRBD2. V lost 4 bases to trimming and J lost 6 bases; unmatched junction nucleotides: 13. This CDR3 is 16 amino acids long. The germline V gene has CDR1 SGHDT and CDR2 YYEEEE. The CDR3 nucleotides read TGTGCCAGCAGCCCGCTCCGACTAGCCCAGCGCAATGAGCAGTTCTTC. Encoded protein: CASSPLRLAQRNEQFF. Full variable domain (rest looked up from reference TRBV5-6 and TRBJ2-1): DAGVTQSPTHLIKTRGQQVTLRCSPKSGHDTVSWYQQALGQGPQFIFQYYEEEERQRGNFPDRFSGHQFPNYSSELNVNALLLGDSALYLCASSPLRLAQRNEQFFGPGTRLTVL.

The gene calls are TRBV13 and TRBJ1-2; D unresolved. V was clipped by 0 bases and J by 8 bases, with 16 bases between them. This CDR3 contains 15 residues. The V gene's germline CDR1 is PRHDT and CDR2 FYEKMQ (reference sequence). CDR3 sequence reads: CASSLGAAMKRGYTF. The CDR3 DNA reads as TGTGCCAGCAGCTTAGGGGCAGCGATGAAGAGGGGCTACACCTTC.

V gene TRBV7-2 combines with J gene TRBJ2-1, with D perhaps matching TRBD2 (6 bases). The CDR3 loop spans 16 amino acids. Germline CDR1 and CDR2: SGHTA and FQGNSA. V gave up 1 base and J gave up 9 bases, with 19 bases separating them. This CDR3 reads CASSLVGTQGRSEQFF. For the CDR3, the DNA is TGTGCCAGCAGCTTAGTGGGGACTCAAGGAAGGAGTGAGCAGTTCTTC.

The chain recombines TRBV30 with TRBJ1-5; 7 bases match TRBD1. J gave up 0 bases and V 1 base, and 3 bases lay outside the gene matches. The V gene's germline CDR1 is GTSNPN and CDR2 SVGIG (reference sequence). The CDR3 extends over 15 amino acids. CDR3: CAWSGNRGSNQPQHF. The CDR3 region has the DNA TGTGCCTGGAGTGGGAACAGGGGTAGCAATCAGCCCCAGCATTTT.

The rearrangement links TRBV29-1 to TRBJ2-4; tentatively, D is TRBD2 (5 bases). Per the germline V gene, CDR1 is SQVTM and CDR2 is ANQGSEA. Trimming removed 2 bases at V and 3 bases at J, with 17 bases between. The CDR3 has 16 residues. CDR3 DNA sequence: TGCAGCGTTGAATCTCGCTCGGTCCGGGGCAAAAACATTCAGTACTTC. Encoded protein: CSVESRSVRGKNIQYF.

The chain links TRBV5-4 to TRBJ2-3; 9 nucleotides match TRBD2. V was clipped by 6 bases and J by 0 bases; unmatched bases: 11. Germline loops: CDR1 SGHNT, CDR2 YYREEE (reference sequence). This CDR3 is 17 amino acids long. The CDR3 sequence is CASTPGRAGGSTDTQYF. The CDR3, as DNA: TGTGCCAGCACCCCGGGTCGGGCGGGGGGGAGCACAGATACGCAGTATTTT.

This chain connects TRBV10-3 to TRBJ2-5; 14 bases fit TRBD2. This CDR3 comprises 14 residues. Germline V lookup: CDR1 ENHRY, CDR2 SYGVKD. V dropped 8 bases and J dropped 1; count of bases not matched to a gene: 0. For the CDR3, the DNA is TGTGCCATCGGGACTAGCGGGGGCCAAGAGACCCAGTACTTC. Protein: CAIGTSGGQETQYF.

A single count supports this clone. This chain joins TRBV30 and TRBJ1-3; 8 nucleotides line up with TRBD1. V dropped 3 bases and J dropped 2; count of bases not matched to a gene: 3. In germline, CDR1 is GTSNPN, CDR2 SVGIG (reference sequence). This CDR3 spans 14 amino acids. The CDR3, as DNA: TGTGCCTGGAGACAACAGGGGGCTGGAAACACCATATATTTT. This sequence encodes CAWRQQGAGNTIYF.

J is TRBJ2-6 and V is TRBV10-3; 7 bases line up with TRBD1. The CDR3 is 18 residues long. V lost 4 bases to trimming and J lost 0 bases; unmatched junction nucleotides: 9. Germline V gene sequence: CDR1 ENHRY, CDR2 SYGVKD. The CDR3 sequence is CAISGMDRRHSGANVLTF. The CDR3 region has the DNA TGTGCCATCAGTGGGATGGACAGGCGACACTCTGGGGCCAACGTCCTGACTTTC.

This chain connects TRBV7-2 to TRBJ2-7, with 9 bases identical to TRBD1. The CDR3 totals 17 residues. After removal of 7 bases from V and 6 bases from J, the junction contained 19 bases not matched to a gene. The germline gives CDR1 SGHTA, CDR2 FQGNSA. The DNA of the CDR3 is TGTGCCAGCAACCCATACCGCCGGGACAGGGCGTCGAGCGAGCAGTACTTC. It encodes CASNPYRRDRASSEQYF.

J is TRBJ2-1 and V is TRBV6-5; TRBD2 is a possible D gene (6 bases). Trimming cost V 0 bases and J 8 bases, with 17 bases left between them. CDR1 and CDR2 (germline): MNHEY, SVGAGI. This CDR3 is built from 16 residues. The CDR3 spells CASSYSSSVEVDEQFF. In DNA form, the CDR3 reads TGTGCCAGCAGTTACTCGTCTAGCGTCGAAGTCGATGAGCAGTTCTTC.

This clone was seen just once. The chain employs TRBV5-1 and TRBJ2-5; 8 bases are shared with TRBD1. Losses at the gene ends were 0 bases for V and 4 bases for J; bases not matched to a gene: 2. Germline V gene lookup returns CDR1 SGHRS and CDR2 YFSETQ. The length of the CDR3 is 14 residues. In DNA form, the CDR3 reads TGCGCCAGCAGCTTGGGTACAGGGGGAGAGACCCAGTACTTC. This codes for CASSLGTGGETQYF.